This T cell receptor beta chain was sequenced in a study of T-cell reconstitution after alpha-beta-depleted transplantation in children. Per germline, CDR1 KGHDR and CDR2 SFDVKD. The CDR3 runs 16 residues. With 3 bases clipped from V and 8 bases from J, the junction kept 11 bases outside the gene matches. Preparation of the TCRbeta library involved a method that used unique molecular identifiers. TCRdb re-called the PCR reads with MiXCR, one entry per CDR3 protein. The sample shows about a million distinct CDR3 sequences, about 26% of them seen only once. This specimen consisted of PBMCs, mostly from graft donor cells, obtained 360 days after TCRalphabeta/CD19-depleted stem cell transplant. The chain links TRBV24-1 to TRBJ2-1, with 8 nucleotides matching TRBD1. This sequence originates from a boy younger than two who had a stem cell transplant for SCID, so the T cells may come from the graft donor. The CDR3 nucleotides read TGTGCCACCAGTGATCAGCCTCGGACAGGGAGGTATGAGCAGTTCTTC. It translates to CATSDQPRTGRYEQFF.